One and the same sample provided the 11 T cell receptor beta chains below, sequenced in a study of molecular identifiers for immune sequencing clone quantification. TCRdb itself ran the PCR reads through MiXCR, one entry per CDR3 protein. The table lists about 640,000 distinct CDR3 sequences, just under 20% of them singletons. What was sequenced was naive CD8+ T cells from blood, with Jurkat cell RNA spiked in. Subset here: FACS-sorted CD8+CD4-CCR7+CD45RA+ naive T cells. The source of these receptors is a human donor in good health. Some libraries in this study had Jurkat cell RNA spiked in.

This clonotype has ten or more counts. The V call is TRBV2, the J call TRBJ2-7; no clear D. This CDR3 region has 13 residues. Germline V lookup: CDR1 SNHLY, CDR2 FYNNEI. The V and J ends lost 0 bases and 4 bases respectively, with 7 bases between them. The CDR3 loop reads CASSEAPYYEQYF. The CDR3 nucleotides are TGTGCCAGCAGTGAAGCTCCCTATTACGAGCAGTACTTC.

A few counts support this clonotype. This clone may be a read error of a much larger clone one base away. The chain employs TRBV5-1 and TRBJ2-3, with D tentatively TRBD2 (6 bases). This CDR3 has 15 amino acids. Germline assignment: CDR1 SGHRS and CDR2 YFSETQ. Trimming left V 3 bases short and J 10 bases short, with 21 bases between. As DNA, the CDR3 is TGCGCCAGCAGCTGGGGAGTAGCGGTTCACGATGCGCAGTATTTT. Encoded protein: CASSWGVAVHDAQYF.

The chain uses TRBV4-3 and TRBJ2-7; D perhaps matches TRBD2 (5 bases). The CDR3 runs to 14 residues. V was cut by 0 bases and J by 4 bases, with 10 bases left in between. In germline, CDR1 is LGHNA, CDR2 YSLEER. The CDR3 spells CASSQDASGYEQYF. The CDR3 coding sequence is TGCGCCAGCAGCCAAGATGCTTCGGGGTACGAGCAGTACTTC.

This clonotype has ten or more counts. The chain links TRBV19 to TRBJ2-5; D call uncertain. Trimming stripped 6 bases from V and 3 bases from J, with 5 bases between. Germline V CDR1 and CDR2: LNHDA, SQIVND (reference sequence). There are 11 residues in the CDR3. The CDR3 sequence is CASSTEETQYF. CDR3 DNA sequence: TGTGCCAGTAGCACAGAAGAGACCCAGTACTTC.

This clonotype was seen just once. Since a much larger clone is just one base distant, this may be a read error. The chain couples TRBV6-1 to TRBJ1-1; D unresolved. Trimming cost V 7 bases and J 0 bases, with 18 bases left between them. CDR1 and CDR2 from the germline V gene are MNHNS and SASEGT. The CDR3 runs to 16 residues. DNA of the CDR3: TGTGCCAGCAAGATAAGACACAATACTTTGAACACTGAAGCTTTCTTT. Its protein is CASKIRHNTLNTEAFF.

About this clonotype itself: This could be a read error, since a much larger clone is one nucleotide away. The chain employs TRBV19 and TRBJ2-5; TRBD2 is a possible D gene (5 bases). Germline values: CDR1 LNHDA, CDR2 SQIVND (reference sequence). The CDR3 is 12 residues long. Trimming took 8 bases from V and 3 from J, leaving 10 bases between them. For the CDR3, the DNA is TGTGCCAGTGCGTCGGGGAAAGAGACCCAGTACTTC. Translated: CASASGKETQYF. Full variable domain (outside the CDR3, taken from reference TRBV19 and TRBJ2-5): DGGITQSPKYLFRKEGQNVTLSCEQNLNHDAMYWYRQDPGQGLRLIYYSQIVNDFQKGDIAEGYSVSREKKESFPLTVTSAQKNPTAFYLCASASGKETQYFGPGTRLLVL.

This clonotype was seen ten or more times. V and J are TRBV28 and TRBJ2-7; the match to TRBD1 covers 8 bases. V lost 5 bases to trimming and J lost 0 bases; unmatched junction nucleotides: 9. Germline assignment: CDR1 MDHEN and CDR2 SYDVKM. The CDR3 loop spans 16 amino acids. The CDR3 nucleotides are TGTGCCAGCAGTGTCCATCGGGACAGGTCCTCCTACGAGCAGTACTTC. Protein product: CASSVHRDRSSYEQYF.

This clonotype was picked up many times. The genes are TRBV25-1 and TRBJ2-7, with TRBD2 matching 10 bases. Germline trimming cut 0 bases from V and 3 bases from J; bases unmatched to any gene: 2. Germline loops: CDR1 MGHDK, CDR2 SYGVNS. CDR3 length: 15 amino acids. CDR3 coding DNA: TGTGCCAGCAGTGAATATACTAGCGGGATCTACGAGCAGTACTTC. It codes for CASSEYTSGIYEQYF.

This clonotype was detected many times. V and J are TRBV11-2 and TRBJ1-5; TRBD1 aligns across 9 bases. The V gene end was trimmed by 5 bases and the J gene end by 9 bases; junction bases not matched to a gene: 8. This CDR3 region has 14 residues. Germline loops: CDR1 SGHAT, CDR2 FQNNGV. CDR3 amino acids: CASSTGQGTLPQHF. DNA of the CDR3: TGTGCCAGCAGCACAGGACAGGGGACTTTGCCCCAGCATTTT.

In regard to this clonotype: A much more abundant neighbour one base away suggests this may be a read error. The chain employs TRBV3-1 and TRBJ2-2, with TRBD1 matching 7 bases. The CDR3 is made up of 17 amino acids. CDR1 is LGHDT, CDR2 YNNKEL, per germline (reference sequence). The CDR3 reads CASSQDPGTANAGELFF. The CDR3 DNA sequence: TGTGCCAGCAGCCAAGATCCAGGGACAGCGAACGCCGGGGAGCTGTTTTTT.

A remark on this clonotype: A much larger clone sits a single nucleotide away, making a read error possible. The missing conserved phenylalanine or tryptophan at the end of this CDR3 makes a read error likely. The rearrangement uses TRBV20-1 and TRBJ2-7; TRBD1 agrees at 7 bases. This CDR3 has 13 residues. The trim removed 2 bases at V and 2 bases at J, leaving 3 bases unmatched. The germline CDR1 and CDR2 sequences are DFQATT and SNEGSKA (reference sequence). Here the CDR3 reads CSARRDSTYEQYS. CDR3 sequence (DNA): TGCAGTGCTAGAAGGGACAGTACCTACGAGCAGTACTCC.